The 31 T cell receptor beta chains presented below share a single source sample, sequenced in a study of tumor-infiltrating lymphocytes in primary liver carcinoma. A primer matching the constant region was used to make TCR beta cDNA from approximately 500 ng of total RNA. Construction of TCR beta libraries relied on three successive nested multiplex PCR rounds employing slightly modified ARM-PCR. The first two PCR rounds used TRBV1-TRBV30 primers with a Cbeta primer, nine to eleven cycles each. TCRdb recomputed calls from the multiplex PCR reads with MiXCR, one row per CDR3 protein. The sample lists around 210,000 distinct CDR3 sequences, roughly 61% occurring once. In addition to blood RNA drawn from unsorted whole blood, germline DNA was extracted. The sequenced sample was peripheral blood. The receptors shown here come from an older woman with primary liver carcinoma and hepatitis B virus infection.

This clonotype was counted many times. V and J are TRBV5-6 and TRBJ2-7; TRBD2 matches 9 bases. Germline values: CDR1 SGHDT, CDR2 YYEEEE. V trimming: 4 bases; J trimming: 3 bases; junction bases outside the gene matches: 2. The CDR3 covers 13 residues. CDR3 nucleotides: TGTGCCAGCAGCCGACTAGCGGTCTACGAGCAGTACTTC. This codes for CASSRLAVYEQYF.

Comment on this clonotype: At one end the junction does not follow the germline gene, possibly because of a read error. The genes are TRBV11-1 and TRBJ2-4; the D is unclear. The V gene's germline CDR1 is SGHAT and CDR2 FQDESV (reference sequence). The CDR3 length is 14 residues. CDR3 residues: CASSLSTPKNIQYF. The CDR3, as DNA: TGTGCCAGCAGCTTGTCGACCCCCAAAAACATTCAGTATTTC.

This sequence joins TRBV6-1 and TRBJ1-2, with D maybe TRBD1 (6 bases). This CDR3 region has 14 residues. Germline CDR1 is MNHNS and CDR2 is SASEGT. With 4 bases removed from V and 5 bases from J, the gap between germline ends came to 14 bases. DNA for the CDR3: TGTGCCAGCAGTGCGGGCAGGGGAGAGTATGGCTACACCTTC. It yields the protein CASSAGRGEYGYTF.

This chain joins TRBV6-2 or TRBV6-3 and TRBJ2-7; 8 nucleotides agree with TRBD1. The CDR3 is made up of 15 amino acids. CDR1 and CDR2 (germline): MNHEY, SVGEGT. V lost 10 bases, J lost 4 bases, and 15 bases stayed unmatched. CDR3 in DNA: TGTGCCAACAAGGACGACAGGGGAGGCGGGTACGAGCAGTACTTC. Its translation is CANKDDRGGGYEQYF.

CDR3 sequence: CASSPVGYLYEQYF. In DNA form, the CDR3 reads TGCGCCAGCAGCCCCGTCGGCTACCTCTACGAGCAGTACTTC. The chain has TRBV4-1 and TRBJ2-7; no definite D call. V dropped 4 bases and J dropped 3 bases, with 13 bases sitting between them. CDR3 length: 14 residues. Per germline, CDR1 MGHRA and CDR2 YSYEKL.

V is TRBV7-9 and J is TRBJ2-3; D is unresolved. The V end was cut by 5 bases, the J end by 2 bases, with 17 bases between. Looked up from germline, CDR1 is SEHNR and CDR2 is FQNEAQ (reference sequence). The CDR3 consists of 16 residues. The DNA for the CDR3 is TGTGCCAGCAGCCCTGGACCGACGAGACTCACAGATACGCAGTATTTT. Its translation is CASSPGPTRLTDTQYF.

The chain recombines TRBV5-1 with TRBJ2-3; 8 positions match TRBD2. The CDR3 covers 15 residues. V lost 0 bases to trimming and J lost 4 bases; unmatched junction nucleotides: 4. The germline V gene encodes CDR1 SGHRS and CDR2 YFSETQ. CDR3 nucleotides: TGCGCCAGCAGCTTGGGAGCGGGAGAATCAGATACGCAGTATTTT. This sequence encodes CASSLGAGESDTQYF.

This clonotype was detected a few times. This rearrangement joins TRBV7-9 to TRBJ2-5, with D perhaps TRBD1 (6 bases). V was shortened by 4 bases and J by 5 bases, with 11 bases between the two germline ends. The CDR3 has 13 residues. The germline V gene has CDR1 SEHNR and CDR2 FQNEAQ (reference sequence). This CDR3 is CASSWAGVETQYF. The CDR3 DNA sequence: TGTGCCAGCAGCTGGGCAGGGGTGGAGACCCAGTACTTC. Variable domain in full (rest from reference TRBV7-9 and TRBJ2-5): DTGVSQNPRHKITKRGQNVTFRCDPISEHNRLYWYRQTLGQGPEFLTYFQNEAQLEKSRLLSDRFSAERPKGSFSTLEIQRTEQGDSAMYLCASSWAGVETQYFGPGTRLLVL.

Notes on this clonotype: At one end the junction does not follow the germline gene, possibly because of a read error. The chain is built from TRBV11-2 and TRBJ2-7, with D uncertain. The germline V gene has CDR1 SGHAT and CDR2 FQNNGV. There are 15 residues in the CDR3. Written as DNA, the CDR3 is TGTGCCAGCAGCTTTGTGCGCGGTCTGCACTACGAACAGTACTTC. Residues: CASSFVRGLHYEQYF.

Note on this clonotype: At one end the junction does not follow the germline gene, possibly because of a read error. The genes are TRBV6-2 or TRBV6-3 and TRBJ1-5; TRBD1 might be the D (6 bases). The CDR3 is 15 residues long. CDR1 is MNHEY, CDR2 SVGEGT, per germline. CDR3 sequence: CSSSYGLQGNQPQHF. The CDR3 bases are TGTTCCAGCAGTTACGGGTTACAGGGTAATCAGCCCCAGCATTTT.

This clonotype was seen at least ten times. This sequence joins TRBV12-3 or TRBV12-4 and TRBJ1-4; 7 bases line up with TRBD1. With 6 bases clipped from V and 11 bases from J, the junction kept 12 bases outside the gene matches. The CDR3 consists of 14 residues. CDR3 protein: CASRHTFLTGKLFF. The CDR3 nucleotides are TGTGCCAGCAGACACACCTTCCTGACAGGGAAACTGTTTTTT.

A word on this clonotype: At one end, the junction sequence differs from germline, possibly due to a read error. This chain links TRBV5-6 with TRBJ2-3, with D perhaps TRBD2 (5 bases). CDR1 SGHDT and CDR2 YYEEEE come from the germline V gene. The CDR3 runs 16 residues. CDR3 region: CARSLGVEGSSDTQYF. The DNA of the CDR3 is TGTGCCAGGAGCTTGGGAGTAGAAGGTTCCTCAGATACGCAGTATTTT. The whole variable domain, remainder taken from reference TRBV5-6 and TRBJ2-3, is DAGVTQSPTHLIKTRGQQVTLRCSPKSGHDTVSWYQQALGQGPQFIFQYYEEEERQRGNFPDRFSGHQFPNYSSELNVNALLLGDSALYLCARSLGVEGSSDTQYFGPGTRLTVL.

Points on this clonotype: A read error may produce the germline difference seen at one junction end. This chain joins TRBV6-5 and TRBJ2-1, with TRBD2 identical over 7 bases. Germline loops: CDR1 MNHEY, CDR2 SVGAGI. The CDR3 covers 15 residues. This CDR3 reads CAGSTAGVSYNEQFF. The CDR3, as DNA: TGTGCCGGCAGTACGGCGGGGGTTTCCTACAATGAGCAGTTCTTC.

The genes are TRBV11-1 and TRBJ2-6; 7 nucleotides agree with TRBD1. Per germline, CDR1 SGHAT and CDR2 FQDESV (reference sequence). The junction had 6 bases not matched to a gene; V was cut back by 7 bases and J by 3 bases. The CDR3 spans 15 residues. The CDR3, as DNA: TGTGCCAGCAACTCCCGACAGGGTGGGGCCAACGTCCTGACTTTC. Protein: CASNSRQGGANVLTF.

This clonotype appeared once. Since the CDR3 does not end with the conserved phenylalanine or tryptophan, this likely comes from a read error. The J gene is TRBJ2-1, the V gene TRBV11-2; 10 bases are shared with TRBD2. CDR3 length equals 15 residues. Per the germline V gene, CDR1 is SGHAT and CDR2 is FQNNGV. The CDR3 DNA is TGTGCCAGCGGCTTAGGGACTAGCGTTTACAATGAGCAGTTCCTC. Translating gives CASGLGTSVYNEQFL.

This clonotype was counted ten times or more. This rearrangement joins TRBV4-2 to TRBJ2-5; 7 positions match TRBD2. Trimming cost V 0 bases and J 3 bases; bases outside gene matches: 10. CDR3 length equals 17 residues. Germline CDR1 reads LGHNA; CDR2 reads YNFKEQ. CDR3 sequence (DNA): TGTGCCAGCAGCCAAGAATTGGTGGGACTACTGAAAGAGACCCAGTACTTC. This sequence encodes CASSQELVGLLKETQYF.

Concerning this clonotype: A much larger clone lies one base from this, so it may be a read error. The rearrangement uses TRBV12-5 and TRBJ2-1; a weak D match, TRBD2 (5 bases). Looked up from germline, CDR1 is LGHNT and CDR2 is FRNRAP. V was clipped by 4 bases and J by 10 bases, with 11 bases between them. The CDR3 length is 12 residues. CDR3 sequence: CASGSSEGEQFF. The DNA for the CDR3 is TGTGCTAGTGGTTCGTCAGAGGGCGAGCAGTTCTTC.

This chain links TRBV11-2 with TRBJ2-2; tentative D call: TRBD2 (6 bases). CDR1 SGHAT and CDR2 FQNNGV come from the germline V gene. Trimming left V 2 bases short and J 2 bases short, with 12 bases between. The CDR3 sequence is 16 residues long. The CDR3 bases are TGTGCCAGCAGCTTAAGGCAGGGACTTAACACCGGGGAGCTGTTTTTT. Protein: CASSLRQGLNTGELFF.

Note on this clonotype: Its ends do not fully match the called genes, so a read error is possible. V is TRBV11-2 and J is TRBJ2-1; D is possibly TRBD1 or TRBD2 (6 bases each). The CDR3 is 18 residues long. Per the germline V gene, CDR1 is SGHAT and CDR2 is FQNNGV. The CDR3 spells CASSLGGPGRSSYNEEFF. The CDR3 DNA is TGTGCAAGCAGCTTAGGGGGGCCAGGACGAAGCTCCTACAATGAGGAGTTCTTC.

A word on this clonotype: Mismatch with germline at one junction end may stem from a read error. The chain joins TRBV7-9 to TRBJ2-7; 7 nucleotides align to TRBD2. The germline gives CDR1 SEHNR, CDR2 FQNEAQ (reference sequence). The length of the CDR3 is 15 residues. The CDR3, as DNA: TGTGTCAGCAGCTTATCGGGAGGTTCTACCTACGAGCAGTACTTC. As protein: CVSSLSGGSTYEQYF.

This clonotype is medium-sized. The CDR3 DNA reads TGCGCCAGCAGCGCGACTGACAGGTCCCTCAATCAGCCCCAGCATTTT. Amino acids: CASSATDRSLNQPQHF. J is TRBJ1-5 and V is TRBV4-1; D perhaps matches TRBD1 (6 bases). V was trimmed by 5 bases and J by 3 bases, leaving 17 bases between them. The CDR3 loop spans 16 amino acids. Germline V gives CDR1 MGHRA, CDR2 YSYEKL.

Concerning this clonotype: At one of its ends the junction is not consistent with the germline gene, which may arise from a read error. The chain employs TRBV11-1 and TRBJ2-7, with D possibly matching TRBD1 (6 bases). Germline lookup yields CDR1 SGHAT and CDR2 FQDESV (reference sequence). The CDR3 has 15 amino acids. This chain's CDR3 is CANSSLQGPSYEQYF. CDR3 nucleotides: TGTGCCAACAGCTCGTTACAGGGACCCTCCTACGAGCAGTACTTC.

In the case of this clonotype: Being one base from a much bigger clone, this may be a read error. The V gene is TRBV29-1, the J gene TRBJ1-3; 10 bases fit TRBD1. Trimming took 5 bases from V and 3 from J; bases not matched to a gene: 4. The CDR3 consists of 14 residues. CDR1 and CDR2 from the germline V gene are SQVTM and ANQGSEA. The CDR3 reads CSVIDRGLGNTIYF. The DNA of the CDR3 is TGCAGCGTTATTGACAGGGGGCTTGGAAACACCATATATTTT. Using reference TRBV29-1 and TRBJ1-3 for the parts outside the CDR3, the full variable domain is SAVISQKPSRDICQRGTSLTIQCQVDSQVTMMFWYRQQPGQSLTLIATANQGSEATYESGFVIDKFPISRPNLTFSTLTVSNMSPEDSSIYLCSVIDRGLGNTIYFGEGSWLTVV.

Note on this clonotype: A much larger clone lies one base from this, so it may be a read error. J is TRBJ1-5 and V is TRBV30, with 9 bases identical to TRBD1. CDR1 is GTSNPN and CDR2 is SVGIG in the germline V gene (reference sequence). V lost 4 bases, J lost 0 bases, and 4 bases stayed unmatched. This CDR3 is built from 15 residues. As DNA, the CDR3 is TGTGCCTGGAACCCGACAGGGGGTAGCAATCAGCCCCAGCATTTT. It codes for CAWNPTGGSNQPQHF.

Note on this clonotype: A much larger clonotype is one base distant, so this may be a read error. This chain joins TRBV4-1 and TRBJ2-5; 7 bases match TRBD2. CDR3 length: 15 residues. Germline lookup yields CDR1 MGHRA and CDR2 YSYEKL. The CDR3 DNA is TGCGCCTGCAGCCAAGAGGGGAGGGAATGGGAGACCCAGTACTTC. Translating it yields CACSQEGREWETQYF.

The V and J genes are TRBV19 and TRBJ1-1; 8 nucleotides match TRBD1. V was pared by 5 bases and J by 5 bases, with 7 bases of the junction left unmatched. CDR3 length equals 14 residues. CDR1 is LNHDA and CDR2 is SQIVND in the germline V gene (reference sequence). The CDR3 region is CASSPDRARTEAFF. The CDR3 nucleotides read TGTGCCAGTAGTCCGGACAGGGCCCGAACTGAAGCTTTCTTT.

The J gene is TRBJ2-2, the V gene TRBV5-4, with TRBD2 matching 11 bases. CDR3 size: 16 residues. CDR1 SGHNT and CDR2 YYREEE come from the germline V gene (reference sequence). J lost 1 base, V lost 5 bases, and 4 bases had no gene match. The CDR3 protein is CASSVGTSGNTGELFF. CDR3 nucleotide sequence: TGTGCCAGCAGTGTCGGGACTAGCGGGAACACCGGGGAGCTGTTTTTT. Based on the CDR3 plus reference TRBV5-4 and TRBJ2-2, the full variable domain is ETGVTQSPTHLIKTRGQQVTLRCSSQSGHNTVSWYQQALGQGPQFIFQYYREEENGRGNFPPRFSGLQFPNYSSELNVNALELDDSALYLCASSVGTSGNTGELFFGEGSRLTVL.

The V and J genes are TRBV5-1 and TRBJ2-1; TRBD2 matches 10 bases. The V and J ends lost 4 bases and 1 base, in that order; junction bases with no gene match: 5. CDR1 and CDR2 from the germline V gene are SGHRS and YFSETQ. CDR3 length equals 16 residues. The CDR3 bases are TGCGCCAGCAGCCCGCTAGCGGGAGTTTCCTACAATGAGCAGTTCTTC. It encodes CASSPLAGVSYNEQFF.

This clonotype was picked up a small number of times. This may be a read error: a much more frequent sequence differs by one nucleotide. The chain recombines TRBV6-2 or TRBV6-3 with TRBJ2-7; D remains ambiguous. The CDR3 sequence is 11 residues long. The V gene's germline CDR1 is MNHEY and CDR2 SVGEGT. The V end was cut by 4 bases, the J end by 6 bases, with 7 bases between. The CDR3 sequence is CASSSWGEQYF. CDR3 in DNA: TGTGCCAGCAGTTCGTGGGGCGAGCAGTACTTC.

The rearrangement joins TRBV11-2 to TRBJ2-7, with 8 bases that match TRBD1. Trimming at V came to 5 bases and at J to 5 bases, leaving 5 bases not matched to a gene. The length of the CDR3 is 13 residues. The germline CDR1 and CDR2 sequences are SGHAT and FQNNGV. CDR3 in DNA: TGTGCCAGCAGCCCCGGACAGGGTAACGAGCAGTACTTC. Translation: CASSPGQGNEQYF. Full variable domain (missing parts from reference TRBV11-2 and TRBJ2-7): EAGVAQSPRYKIIEKRQSVAFWCNPISGHATLYWYQQILGQGPKLLIQFQNNGVVDDSQLPKDRFSAERLKGVDSTLKIQPAKLEDSAVYLCASSPGQGNEQYFGPGTRLTVT.

This clonotype has at least ten counts. This sequence joins TRBV28 and TRBJ1-5; D is unresolved. This CDR3 has 15 residues. Germline-derived CDR1 and CDR2 are MDHEN and SYDVKM. Between the trimmed V and J ends, which lost 8 bases and 7 bases, there was a span of 21 bases. CDR3 DNA sequence: TGTGCCAGCGCATCCGGAACGGGCGGATACCAGCCCCAGCATTTT. This codes for CASASGTGGYQPQHF. Together with reference TRBV28 and TRBJ1-5, the CDR3 gives the full variable domain: DVKVTQSSRYLVKRTGEKVFLECVQDMDHENMFWYRQDPGLGLRLIYFSYDVKMKEKGDIPEGYSVSREKKERFSLILESASTNQTSMYLCASASGTGGYQPQHFGDGTRLSIL.